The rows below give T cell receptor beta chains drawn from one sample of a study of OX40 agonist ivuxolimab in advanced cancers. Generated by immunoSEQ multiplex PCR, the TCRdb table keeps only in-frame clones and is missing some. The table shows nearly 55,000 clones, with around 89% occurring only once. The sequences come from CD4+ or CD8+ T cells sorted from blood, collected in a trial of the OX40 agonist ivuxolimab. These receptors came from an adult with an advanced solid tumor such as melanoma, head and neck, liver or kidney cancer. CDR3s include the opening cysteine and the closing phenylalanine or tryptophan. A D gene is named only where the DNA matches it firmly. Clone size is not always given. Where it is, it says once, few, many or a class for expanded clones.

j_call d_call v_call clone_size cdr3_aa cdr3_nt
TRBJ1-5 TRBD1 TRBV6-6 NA CASSPGQGYQPQHF TGTGCCAGCAGCCCTGGACAGGGCTATCAGCCCCAGCATTTT
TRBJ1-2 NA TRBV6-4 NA CASSDPGQSGGYTF TGTGCCAGCAGTGACCCAGGACAGAGCGGTGGCTACACCTTC
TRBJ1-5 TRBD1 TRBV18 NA CASSRQGDNQPQHF TGTGCCAGCTCAAGGCAGGGGGACAATCAGCCCCAGCATTTT
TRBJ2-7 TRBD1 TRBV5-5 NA CASSLGTGIIYEQYF TGTGCCAGCAGCTTAGGGACAGGGATCATCTACGAGCAGTACTTC
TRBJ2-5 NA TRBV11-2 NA CASSLGGVAEETQYF TGTGCCAGCAGCTTAGGTGGGGTAGCGGAAGAGACCCAGTACTTC
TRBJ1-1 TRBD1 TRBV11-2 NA CASSLAGGLGNTEAFF TGTGCCAGCAGCTTAGCAGGGGGCTTGGGAAACACTGAAGCTTTCTTT
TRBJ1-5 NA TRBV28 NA CASSSHQGYSNQPQHF TGTGCCAGCAGTTCTCATCAGGGGTATAGCAATCAGCCCCAGCATTTT
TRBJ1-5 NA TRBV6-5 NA CASSYGGGPSNQPQHF TGTGCCAGCAGTTATGGCGGGGGGCCTAGCAATCAGCCCCAGCATTTT
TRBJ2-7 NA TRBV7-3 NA CASSLTGGGGYEQYF TGTGCCAGCAGCTTAACGGGAGGGGGCGGCTACGAGCAGTACTTC
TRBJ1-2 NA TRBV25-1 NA CASSEYSGRGGYGYTF TGTGCCAGCAGTGAATATTCAGGCCGCGGTGGCTATGGCTACACCTTC
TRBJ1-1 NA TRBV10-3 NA CAISVSGNTEAFF TGTGCCATCAGTGTTTCAGGGAACACTGAAGCTTTCTTT
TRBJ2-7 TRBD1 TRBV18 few CASSPGQGLREQYF TGTGCCAGCTCACCGGGACAGGGGTTAAGGGAGCAGTACTTC
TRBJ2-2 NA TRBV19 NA CASSIFGVGNTGELFF TGTGCCAGTAGTATTTTCGGGGTCGGGAACACCGGGGAGCTGTTTTTT
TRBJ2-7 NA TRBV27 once CASRSQRDKGAREQYF TGTGCCAGCCGCTCGCAGCGGGACAAGGGGGCGCGGGAGCAGTACTTC
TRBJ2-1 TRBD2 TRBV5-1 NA CASSLAAGAYNEQFF TGCGCCAGCAGCTTGGCAGCGGGGGCGTACAATGAGCAGTTCTTC
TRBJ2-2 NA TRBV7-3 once CASSLTPRDTGELFF TGTGCCAGCAGCTTAACTCCCAGGGACACCGGGGAGCTGTTTTTT
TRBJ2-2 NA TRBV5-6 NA CASSFFLGWNTGELFF TGTGCCAGCAGCTTTTTTTTAGGGTGGAACACCGGGGAGCTGTTTTTT
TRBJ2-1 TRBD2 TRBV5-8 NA CASSLGSSGYNEQFF TGTGCCAGCAGCTTGGGTTCTAGCGGGTACAATGAGCAGTTCTTC
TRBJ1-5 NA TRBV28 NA CASSLEVSNQPQHF TGTGCCAGCAGTTTAGAAGTTAGCAATCAGCCCCAGCATTTT
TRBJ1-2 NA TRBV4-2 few CASSQDARHGYTF TGTGCCAGCAGCCAAGATGCCAGGCATGGCTACACCTTC
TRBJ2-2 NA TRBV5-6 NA CASSWDTGELFF TGTGCCAGCAGCTGGGACACCGGGGAGCTGTTTTTT
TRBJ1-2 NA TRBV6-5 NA CASSTSTGTGYGYTF TGTGCCAGCAGTACCTCGACAGGAACAGGGTATGGCTACACCTTC
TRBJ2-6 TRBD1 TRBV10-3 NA CAISGAGTGEPGANVLTF TGTGCCATCAGTGGTGCCGGGACAGGGGAACCTGGGGCCAACGTCCTGACTTTC
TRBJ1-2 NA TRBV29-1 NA CSVDREGRYGYTF TGCAGCGTTGACAGGGAGGGTCGGTATGGCTACACCTTC
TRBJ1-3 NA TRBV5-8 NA CASSPDSSSGNTIYF TGTGCCAGCAGCCCGGACAGTTCCTCTGGAAACACCATATATTTT
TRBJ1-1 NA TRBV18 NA CASSPPAAWNTEAFF TGTGCCAGCTCACCACCGGCAGCCTGGAACACTGAAGCTTTCTTT
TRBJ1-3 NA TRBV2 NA CASSRQQVSGNTIYF TGTGCCAGCAGCCGACAACAGGTCTCTGGAAACACCATATATTTT
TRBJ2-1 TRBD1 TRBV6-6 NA CASSQQGSYNEQFF TGTGCCAGCAGTCAACAGGGGTCCTACAATGAGCAGTTCTTC
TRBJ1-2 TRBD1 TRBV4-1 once CASSQGGQGVGYTF TGCGCCAGCAGCCAAGGAGGACAGGGAGTCGGCTACACCTTC
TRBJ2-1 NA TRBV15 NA CATRGWSYNEQFF TGTGCCACCAGGGGCTGGTCGTACAATGAGCAGTTCTTC
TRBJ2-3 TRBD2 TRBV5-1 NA CASSSTSGWGTDTQYF TGCGCCAGCAGCAGTACTAGCGGATGGGGCACAGATACGCAGTATTTT
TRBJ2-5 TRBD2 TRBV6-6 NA CASSPGGGQETQYF TGTGCCAGCAGCCCCGGGGGGGGCCAAGAGACCCAGTACTTC
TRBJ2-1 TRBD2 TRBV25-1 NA CASTSGGLNEQFF TGTGCCTCCACTAGCGGGGGGCTCAATGAGCAGTTCTTC
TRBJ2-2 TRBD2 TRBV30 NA CAWSVAGLNTGELFF TGTGCCTGGAGTGTAGCGGGATTGAACACCGGGGAGCTGTTTTTT
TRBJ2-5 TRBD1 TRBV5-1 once CASSLDRGRAPQYF TGCGCCAGCAGCTTGGACAGGGGGCGCGCTCCCCAGTACTTC
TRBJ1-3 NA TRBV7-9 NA CASSLDAGNTIYF TGTGCCAGCAGCTTAGACGCTGGAAACACCATATATTTT